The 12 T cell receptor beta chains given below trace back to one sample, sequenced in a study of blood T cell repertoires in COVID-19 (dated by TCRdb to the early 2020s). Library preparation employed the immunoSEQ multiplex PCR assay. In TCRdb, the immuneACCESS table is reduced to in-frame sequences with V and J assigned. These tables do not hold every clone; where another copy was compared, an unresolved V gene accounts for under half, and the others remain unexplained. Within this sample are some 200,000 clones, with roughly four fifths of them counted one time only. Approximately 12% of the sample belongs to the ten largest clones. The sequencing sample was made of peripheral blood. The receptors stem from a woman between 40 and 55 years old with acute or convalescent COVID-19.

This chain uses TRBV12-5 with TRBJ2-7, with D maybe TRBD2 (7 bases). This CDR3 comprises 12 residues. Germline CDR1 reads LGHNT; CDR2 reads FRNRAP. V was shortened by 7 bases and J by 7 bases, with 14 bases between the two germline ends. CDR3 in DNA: TGTGCTAGTGCTCGGGGGGCTGGGGAGCAGTACTTC. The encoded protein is CASARGAGEQYF.

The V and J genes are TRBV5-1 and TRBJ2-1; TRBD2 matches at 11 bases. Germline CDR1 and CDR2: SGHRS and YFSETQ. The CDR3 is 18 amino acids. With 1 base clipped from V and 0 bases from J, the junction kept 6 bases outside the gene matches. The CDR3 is CASSLLLAGGPSYNEQFF. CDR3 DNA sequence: TGCGCCAGCAGCTTGCTCCTAGCGGGGGGCCCCTCCTACAATGAGCAGTTCTTC. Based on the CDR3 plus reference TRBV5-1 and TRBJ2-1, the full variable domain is KAGVTQTPRYLIKTRGQQVTLSCSPISGHRSVSWYQQTPGQGLQFLFEYFSETQRNKGNFPGRFSGRQFSNSRSEMNVSTLELGDSALYLCASSLLLAGGPSYNEQFFGPGTRLTVL.

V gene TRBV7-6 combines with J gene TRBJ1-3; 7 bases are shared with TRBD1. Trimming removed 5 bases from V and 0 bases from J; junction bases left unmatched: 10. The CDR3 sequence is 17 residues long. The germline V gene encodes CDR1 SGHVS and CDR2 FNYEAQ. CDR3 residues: CASSHEQGTPSGNTIYF. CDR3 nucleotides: TGTGCCAGCAGCCACGAACAGGGGACACCCTCTGGAAACACCATATATTTT. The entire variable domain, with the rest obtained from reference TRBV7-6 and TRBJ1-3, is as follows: GAGVSQSPRYKVTKRGQDVALRCDPISGHVSLYWYRQALGQGPEFLTYFNYEAQQDKSGLPNDRFSAERPEGSISTLTIQRTEQRDSAMYRCASSHEQGTPSGNTIYFGEGSWLTVV.

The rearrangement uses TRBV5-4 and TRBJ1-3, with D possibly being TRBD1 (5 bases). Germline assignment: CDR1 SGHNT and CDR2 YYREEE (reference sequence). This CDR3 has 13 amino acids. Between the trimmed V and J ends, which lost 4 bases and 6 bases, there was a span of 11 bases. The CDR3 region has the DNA TGTGCCAGCAGCACTCGACAGCAAAACACCATATATTTT. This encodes CASSTRQQNTIYF.

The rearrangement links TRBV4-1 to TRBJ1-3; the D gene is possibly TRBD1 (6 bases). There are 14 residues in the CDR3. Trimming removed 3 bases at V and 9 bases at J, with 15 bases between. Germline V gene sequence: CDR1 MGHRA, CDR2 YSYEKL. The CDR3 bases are TGCGCCAGCAGCCAGGGTGACAGGCTTAGCACCATATATTTT. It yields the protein CASSQGDRLSTIYF.

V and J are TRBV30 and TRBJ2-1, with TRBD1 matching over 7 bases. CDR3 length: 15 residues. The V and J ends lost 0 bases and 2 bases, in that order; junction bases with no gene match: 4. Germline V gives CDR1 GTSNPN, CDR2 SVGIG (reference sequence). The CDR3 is CAWSVEGAAYNEQFF. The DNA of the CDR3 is TGTGCCTGGAGTGTCGAGGGGGCGGCCTACAATGAGCAGTTCTTC.

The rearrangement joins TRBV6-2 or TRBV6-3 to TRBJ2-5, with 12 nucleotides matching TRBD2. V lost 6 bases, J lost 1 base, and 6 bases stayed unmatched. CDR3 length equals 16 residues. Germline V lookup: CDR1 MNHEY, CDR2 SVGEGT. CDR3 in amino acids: CASSLGLAGPQETQYF. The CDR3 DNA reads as TGTGCCAGCAGCCTCGGACTAGCGGGGCCCCAAGAGACCCAGTACTTC.

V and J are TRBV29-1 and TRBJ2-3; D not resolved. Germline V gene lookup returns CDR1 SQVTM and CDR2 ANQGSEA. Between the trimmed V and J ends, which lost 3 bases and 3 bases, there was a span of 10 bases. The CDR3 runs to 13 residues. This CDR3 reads CSVDGAATDTQYF. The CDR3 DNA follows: TGCAGCGTTGATGGAGCAGCTACAGATACGCAGTATTTT.

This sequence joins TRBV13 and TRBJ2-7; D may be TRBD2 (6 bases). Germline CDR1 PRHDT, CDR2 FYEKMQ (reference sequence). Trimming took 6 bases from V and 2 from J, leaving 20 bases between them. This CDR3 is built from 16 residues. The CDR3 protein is CASRATRESRPYEQYF. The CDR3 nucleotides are TGTGCCAGCAGGGCCACGCGGGAATCTCGCCCCTACGAGCAGTACTTC. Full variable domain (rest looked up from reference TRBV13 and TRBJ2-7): AAGVIQSPRHLIKEKRETATLKCYPIPRHDTVYWYQQGPGQDPQFLISFYEKMQSDKGSIPDRFSAQQFSDYHSELNMSSLELGDSALYFCASRATRESRPYEQYFGPGTRLTVT.

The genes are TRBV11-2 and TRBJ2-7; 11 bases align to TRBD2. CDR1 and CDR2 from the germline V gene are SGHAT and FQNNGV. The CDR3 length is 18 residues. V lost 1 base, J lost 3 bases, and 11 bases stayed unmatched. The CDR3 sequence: CASSLGITSGRSHYEQYF. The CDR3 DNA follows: TGTGCCAGCAGCTTAGGGATCACTAGCGGGAGATCCCACTACGAGCAGTACTTC.

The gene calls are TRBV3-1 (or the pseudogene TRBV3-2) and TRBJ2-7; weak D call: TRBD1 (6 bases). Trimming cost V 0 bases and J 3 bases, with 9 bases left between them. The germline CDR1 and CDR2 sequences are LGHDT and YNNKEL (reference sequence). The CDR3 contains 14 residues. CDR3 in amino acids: CASSQDRGIYEQYF. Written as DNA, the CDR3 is TGTGCCAGCAGCCAAGACAGGGGAATCTACGAGCAGTACTTC.

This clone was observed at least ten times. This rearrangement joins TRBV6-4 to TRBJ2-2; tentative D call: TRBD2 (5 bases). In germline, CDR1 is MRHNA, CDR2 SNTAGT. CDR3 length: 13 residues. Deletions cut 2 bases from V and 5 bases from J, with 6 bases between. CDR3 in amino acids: CASSDLATGELFF. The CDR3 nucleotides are TGTGCCAGCAGTGACCTAGCAACCGGGGAGCTGTTTTTT.